This record concerns one T cell receptor (beta chain) sequence. What it binds is unknown. The table came from immunoSEQ multiplex PCR; TCRdb's copy has only in-frame clones and leaves some out. The sample yields more than 120,000 clones, roughly 88% seen once. These data are taken from a study of Ad26.COV2.S vaccination and SARS-CoV-2 variants. The CDR3 sequence is 13 residues long. CDR1 SGHTA and CDR2 FQGNSA come from the germline V gene. V shed 7 bases and J shed 6 bases, with 16 bases lying between them. Whole-study findings and limits: Vaccinees showed greater spike-specific TCR breadth than placebo recipients. CD8+ and CD4+ T cells specific for spike reportedly responded with substantial breadth after vaccination. Whether participants received vaccine or placebo, their non-spike TCR breadth was similar. The TCR breadth and depth analyses may have understated or missed part of the total T cell responses.

The sequence was collected from a human donor who had recovered from COVID-19. The chain is built from TRBV7-2 and TRBJ2-7; D is perhaps TRBD1 (5 bases). Specimen: peripheral blood, collected after recovery from COVID-19. As DNA, the CDR3 is TGTGCCAGCACCGAATTTGGGCAGGGCGAGCAGTACTTC. This translates into CASTEFGQGEQYF.